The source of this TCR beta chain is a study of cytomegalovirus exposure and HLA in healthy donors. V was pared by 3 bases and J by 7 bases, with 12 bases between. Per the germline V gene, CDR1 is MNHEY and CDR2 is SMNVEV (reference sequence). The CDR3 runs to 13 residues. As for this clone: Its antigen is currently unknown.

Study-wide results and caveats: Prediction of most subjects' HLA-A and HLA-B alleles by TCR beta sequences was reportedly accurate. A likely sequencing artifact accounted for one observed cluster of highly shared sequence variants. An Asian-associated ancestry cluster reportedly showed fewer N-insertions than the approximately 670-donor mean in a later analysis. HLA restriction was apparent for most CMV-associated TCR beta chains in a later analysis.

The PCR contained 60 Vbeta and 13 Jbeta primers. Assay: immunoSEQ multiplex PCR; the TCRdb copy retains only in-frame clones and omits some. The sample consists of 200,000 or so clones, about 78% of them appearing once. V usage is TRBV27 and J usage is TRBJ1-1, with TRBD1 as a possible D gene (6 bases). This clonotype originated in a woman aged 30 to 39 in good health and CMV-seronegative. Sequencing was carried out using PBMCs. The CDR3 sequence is CASSLTGVNEAFF. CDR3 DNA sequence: TGTGCCAGCAGTTTGACAGGTGTCAATGAAGCTTTCTTT.